One sample yielded the 6 T cell receptor beta chains listed below, sequenced in a study of control samples from healthy donors and cancer patients. TCRdb keeps only in-frame clones here, not all; method: immunoSEQ multiplex PCR. Here the sample spans 350,000 to 450,000 clones, approximately 92% being singletons. The source material was PBMCs. All receptors come from a man aged 40-50 years with head and neck cancer.

This chain uses TRBV30 with TRBJ1-4; 9 bases map to TRBD1. With 5 bases clipped from V and 2 bases from J, the junction kept 3 bases outside the gene matches. CDR1 and CDR2 from the germline V gene are GTSNPN and SVGIG (reference sequence). The CDR3 spans 14 residues. The CDR3 region is CAWGQGRTNEKLFF. The CDR3 DNA reads as TGTGCCTGGGGACAGGGGCGGACTAATGAAAAACTGTTTTTT.

The chain combines TRBV27 with TRBJ2-1, with 8 bases identical to TRBD2. The germline V gene has CDR1 MNHEY and CDR2 SMNVEV (reference sequence). J gave up 7 bases and V 6 bases, and 14 bases lay outside the gene matches. The CDR3 is 16 amino acids. DNA for the CDR3: TGTGCCAGCAGGTTACTAGCGGTCCCCTCTGGGAATGAGCAGTTCTTC. It translates to CASRLLAVPSGNEQFF.

The chain's CDR3 is CSASKGFTEAFF. Here the CDR3 DNA reads TGCAGTGCTAGTAAAGGGTTCACTGAAGCTTTCTTT. V usage is TRBV20-1 and J usage is TRBJ1-1; the D is unclear. The CDR3 has 12 amino acids. V lost 3 bases, J lost 4 bases, and 9 bases lay in between. Germline V gene data show CDR1 as DFQATT and CDR2 as SNEGSKA (reference sequence).

V usage is TRBV5-4 and J usage is TRBJ2-3, with D perhaps TRBD1 (6 bases). Germline-derived CDR1 and CDR2 are SGHNT and YYREEE (reference sequence). The CDR3 runs 14 residues. V lost 0 bases, J lost 1 base, and 6 bases lay in between. CDR3 sequence reads: CASSLDRGTDTQYF. CDR3 nucleotide sequence: TGTGCCAGCAGCTTGGACAGGGGCACAGATACGCAGTATTTT.

The genes are TRBV19 and TRBJ1-1; maybe TRBD1 (5 bases). The CDR3 runs to 12 residues. V lost 1 base and J 5 bases, leaving 5 bases between the germline ends. Germline values: CDR1 LNHDA, CDR2 SQIVND (reference sequence). The CDR3 sequence: CASSIGQTEAFF. The CDR3 nucleotides read TGTGCCAGTAGTATAGGACAGACTGAAGCTTTCTTT.

CDR3 sequence (DNA): TGTGCCAGCAGCCAAGAACAGCAGCGGTTAGCCAAAAACATTCAGTACTTC. It yields the protein CASSQEQQRLAKNIQYF. The rearrangement uses TRBV3-1 (or the pseudogene TRBV3-2) and TRBJ2-4; perhaps TRBD2 as D (5 bases). V was pared by 0 bases and J by 0 bases, with 12 bases between. This CDR3 has 17 residues. Germline CDR1 LGHDT, CDR2 YNNKEL (reference sequence).